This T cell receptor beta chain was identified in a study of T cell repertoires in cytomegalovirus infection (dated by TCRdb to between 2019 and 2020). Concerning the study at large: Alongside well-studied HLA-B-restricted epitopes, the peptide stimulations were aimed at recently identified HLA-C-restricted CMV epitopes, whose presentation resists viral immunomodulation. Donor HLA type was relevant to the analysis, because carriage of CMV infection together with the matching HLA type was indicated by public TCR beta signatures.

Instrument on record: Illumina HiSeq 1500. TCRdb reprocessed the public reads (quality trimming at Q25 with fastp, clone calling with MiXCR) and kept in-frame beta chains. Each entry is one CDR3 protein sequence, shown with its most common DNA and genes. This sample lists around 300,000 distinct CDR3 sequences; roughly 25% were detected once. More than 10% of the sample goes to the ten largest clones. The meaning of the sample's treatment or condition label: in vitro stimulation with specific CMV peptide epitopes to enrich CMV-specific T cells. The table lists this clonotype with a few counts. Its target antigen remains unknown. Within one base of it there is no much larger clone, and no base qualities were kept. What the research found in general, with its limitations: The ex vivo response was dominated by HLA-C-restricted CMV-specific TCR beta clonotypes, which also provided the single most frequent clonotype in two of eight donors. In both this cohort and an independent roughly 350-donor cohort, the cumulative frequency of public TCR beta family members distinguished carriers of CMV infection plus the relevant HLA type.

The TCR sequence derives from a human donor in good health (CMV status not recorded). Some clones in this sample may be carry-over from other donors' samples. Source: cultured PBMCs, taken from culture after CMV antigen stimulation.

The CDR3 protein sequence reads: CASSRTSPGNTIYF. The sequence in DNA is TGTGCCAGCAGTCGGACATCCCCTGGAAACACCATATATTTT. Recombination connected TRBV6-5 to TRBJ1-3, and perhaps TRBD1 as D gene, on 5 matching bases. The CDR3 spans 14 residues, from the cysteine through the phenylalanine. The CDR3 DNA has 42 bases and is translated from base 1. Reading the germline V gene gives CDR1 MNHEY and CDR2 SVGAGI. Between the V and J ends, shortened by 5 bases and 2 bases respectively, the junction contains 10 bases.